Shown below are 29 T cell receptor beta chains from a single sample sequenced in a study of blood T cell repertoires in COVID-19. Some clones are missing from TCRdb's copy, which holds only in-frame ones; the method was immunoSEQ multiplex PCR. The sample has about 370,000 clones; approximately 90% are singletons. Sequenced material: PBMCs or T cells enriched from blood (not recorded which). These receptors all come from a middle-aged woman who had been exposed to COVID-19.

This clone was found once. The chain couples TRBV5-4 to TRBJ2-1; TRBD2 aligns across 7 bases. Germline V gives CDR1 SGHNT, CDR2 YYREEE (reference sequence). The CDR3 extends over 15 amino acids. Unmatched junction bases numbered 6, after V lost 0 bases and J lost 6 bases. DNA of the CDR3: TGTGCCAGCAGCTTGGGTGGACTAGGGTCCAATGAGCAGTTCTTC. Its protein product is CASSLGGLGSNEQFF.

The CDR3 is CASSPRGTGVKLSTEAFF. Written as DNA, the CDR3 is TGTGCCAGCAGTCCACGCGGGACAGGGGTTAAGCTTTCCACTGAAGCTTTCTTT. The rearrangement joins TRBV6-6 to TRBJ1-1; 10 bases are a match to TRBD1. The CDR3 spans 18 residues. Trimming cost V 5 bases and J 4 bases; bases outside gene matches: 16. The germline gives CDR1 MNHNY, CDR2 SVGAGI (reference sequence).

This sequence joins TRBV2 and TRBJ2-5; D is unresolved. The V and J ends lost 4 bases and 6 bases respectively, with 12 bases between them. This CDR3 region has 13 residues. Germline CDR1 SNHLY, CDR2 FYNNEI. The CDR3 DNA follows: TGTGCCAGCAGTGTTGGGCCGCAAAAGACCCAGTACTTC. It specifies CASSVGPQKTQYF. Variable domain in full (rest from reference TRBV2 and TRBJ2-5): EPEVTQTPSHQVTQMGQEVILRCVPISNHLYFYWYRQILGQKVEFLVSFYNNEISEKSEIFDDQFSVERPDGSNFTLKIRSTKLEDSAMYFCASSVGPQKTQYFGPGTRLLVL.

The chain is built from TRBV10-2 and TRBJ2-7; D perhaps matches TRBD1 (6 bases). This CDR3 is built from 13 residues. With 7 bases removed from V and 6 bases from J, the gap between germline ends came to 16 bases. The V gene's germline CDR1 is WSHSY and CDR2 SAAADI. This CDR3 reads CASTPRGTGEQYF. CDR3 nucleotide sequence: TGCGCCAGCACGCCCAGGGGAACGGGCGAGCAGTACTTC.

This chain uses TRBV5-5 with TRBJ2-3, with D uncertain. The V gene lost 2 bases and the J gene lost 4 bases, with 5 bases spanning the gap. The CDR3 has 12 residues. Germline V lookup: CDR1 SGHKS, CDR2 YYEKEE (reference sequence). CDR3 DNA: TGTGCCAGCAGCTTTACGGCAGATACGCAGTATTTT. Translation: CASSFTADTQYF.

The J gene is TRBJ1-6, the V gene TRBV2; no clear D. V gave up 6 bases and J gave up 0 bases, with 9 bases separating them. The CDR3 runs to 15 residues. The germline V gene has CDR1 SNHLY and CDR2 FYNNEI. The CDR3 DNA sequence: TGTGCCAGCAGGCCGGGAAGCTCCTATAATTCACCCCTCCACTTT. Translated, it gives CASRPGSSYNSPLHF.

The CDR3 DNA follows: TGTGCCAGCAGCCACAGGGGGTGGAACACTGAAGCTTTCTTT. Amino acids: CASSHRGWNTEAFF. The chain has TRBV14 and TRBJ1-1; 7 bases match TRBD1. V trimming: 3 bases; J trimming: 1 base; junction bases outside the gene matches: 2. The CDR3 has 14 residues. CDR1 is SGHDN and CDR2 is FVKESK in the germline V gene.

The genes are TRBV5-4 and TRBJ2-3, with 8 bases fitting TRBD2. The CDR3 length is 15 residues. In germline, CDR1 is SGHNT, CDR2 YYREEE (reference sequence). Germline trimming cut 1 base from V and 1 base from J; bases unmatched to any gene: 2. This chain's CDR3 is CASSLLRGGTDTQYF. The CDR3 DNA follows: TGTGCCAGCAGCTTGCTGCGGGGGGGCACAGATACGCAGTATTTT.

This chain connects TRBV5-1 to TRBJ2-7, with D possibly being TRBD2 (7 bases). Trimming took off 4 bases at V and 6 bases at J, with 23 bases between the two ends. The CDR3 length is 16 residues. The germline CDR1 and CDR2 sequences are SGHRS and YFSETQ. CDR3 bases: TGCGCCAGCAGCCCAAATACAGGGAGGGCTTCGGCCGAGCAGTACTTC. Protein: CASSPNTGRASAEQYF.

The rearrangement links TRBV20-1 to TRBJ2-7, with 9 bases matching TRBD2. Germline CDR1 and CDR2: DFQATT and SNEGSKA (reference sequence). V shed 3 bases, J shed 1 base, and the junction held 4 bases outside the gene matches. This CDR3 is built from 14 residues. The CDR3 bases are TGCAGTGCTAGTGTAGCGGGAGCGTCCTACGAGCAGTACTTC. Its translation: CSASVAGASYEQYF.

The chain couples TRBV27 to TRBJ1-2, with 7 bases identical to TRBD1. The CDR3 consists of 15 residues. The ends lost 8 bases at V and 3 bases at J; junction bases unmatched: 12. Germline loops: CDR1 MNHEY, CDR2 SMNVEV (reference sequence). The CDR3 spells CASRITQTGHYGYTF. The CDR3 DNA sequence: TGTGCCAGCCGTATCACCCAGACAGGGCACTATGGCTACACCTTC.

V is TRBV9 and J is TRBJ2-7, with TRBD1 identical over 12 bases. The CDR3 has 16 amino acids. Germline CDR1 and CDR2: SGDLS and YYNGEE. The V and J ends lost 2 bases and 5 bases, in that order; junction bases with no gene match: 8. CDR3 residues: CASSVWGGTGGDEQYF. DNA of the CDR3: TGTGCCAGCAGCGTCTGGGGAGGGACAGGGGGCGACGAGCAGTACTTC.

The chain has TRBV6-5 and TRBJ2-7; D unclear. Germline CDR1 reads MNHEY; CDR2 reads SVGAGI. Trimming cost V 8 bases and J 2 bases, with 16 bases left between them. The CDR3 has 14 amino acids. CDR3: CASSSPRPPYEQYF. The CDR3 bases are TGTGCCAGCTCTTCGCCCAGGCCGCCCTACGAGCAGTACTTC.

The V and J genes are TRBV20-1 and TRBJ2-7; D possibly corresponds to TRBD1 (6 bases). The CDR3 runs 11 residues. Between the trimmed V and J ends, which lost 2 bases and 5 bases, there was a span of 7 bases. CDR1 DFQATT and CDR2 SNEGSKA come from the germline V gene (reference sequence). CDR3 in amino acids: CSARPGDEQYF. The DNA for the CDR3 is TGCAGTGCTAGACCAGGGGACGAGCAGTACTTC.

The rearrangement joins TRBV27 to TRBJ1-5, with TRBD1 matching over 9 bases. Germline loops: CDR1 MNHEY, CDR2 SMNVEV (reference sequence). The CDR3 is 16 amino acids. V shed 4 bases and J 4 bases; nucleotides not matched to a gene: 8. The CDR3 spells CASSSTHRGPNQPQHF. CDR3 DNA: TGTGCCAGCAGTTCCACCCACAGGGGGCCGAATCAGCCCCAGCATTTT.

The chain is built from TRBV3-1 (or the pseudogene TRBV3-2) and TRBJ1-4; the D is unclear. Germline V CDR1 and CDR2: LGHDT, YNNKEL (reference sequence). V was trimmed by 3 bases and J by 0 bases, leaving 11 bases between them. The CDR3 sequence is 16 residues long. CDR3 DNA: TGTGCCAGCAGCCACAGCGACGGTGCAACTAATGAAAAACTGTTTTTT. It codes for CASSHSDGATNEKLFF.

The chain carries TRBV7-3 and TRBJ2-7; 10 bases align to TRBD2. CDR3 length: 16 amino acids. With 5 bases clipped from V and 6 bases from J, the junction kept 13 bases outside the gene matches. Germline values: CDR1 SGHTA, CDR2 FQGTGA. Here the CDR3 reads CASSTAPGLAISEQYF. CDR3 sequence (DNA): TGTGCCAGCAGCACTGCGCCGGGACTAGCGATCAGCGAGCAGTACTTC.

For the CDR3, the DNA is TGTGCCAGCAGCCAAGTCCCCCGGGACAGGGATAGCAATCAGCCCCAGCATTTT. Translation: CASSQVPRDRDSNQPQHF. The V and J genes are TRBV14 and TRBJ1-5, with TRBD1 identical over 9 bases. CDR1 SGHDN and CDR2 FVKESK come from the germline V gene. This CDR3 has 18 residues. V dropped 1 base and J dropped 0; count of bases not matched to a gene: 7.

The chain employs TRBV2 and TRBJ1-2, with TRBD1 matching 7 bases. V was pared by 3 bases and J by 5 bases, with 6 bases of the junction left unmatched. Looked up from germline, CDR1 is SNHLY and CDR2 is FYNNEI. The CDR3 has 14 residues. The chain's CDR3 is CASSDPGTVYGYTF. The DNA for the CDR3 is TGTGCCAGCAGTGATCCCGGGACAGTGTATGGCTACACCTTC.

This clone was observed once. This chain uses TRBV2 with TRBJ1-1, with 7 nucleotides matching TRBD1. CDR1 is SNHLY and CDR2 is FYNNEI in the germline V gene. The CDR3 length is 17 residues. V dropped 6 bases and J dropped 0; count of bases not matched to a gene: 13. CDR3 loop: CASRPRQGQFMNTEAFF. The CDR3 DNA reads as TGTGCCAGCAGGCCACGACAGGGTCAATTCATGAACACTGAAGCTTTCTTT. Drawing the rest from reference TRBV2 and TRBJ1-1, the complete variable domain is EPEVTQTPSHQVTQMGQEVILRCVPISNHLYFYWYRQILGQKVEFLVSFYNNEISEKSEIFDDQFSVERPDGSNFTLKIRSTKLEDSAMYFCASRPRQGQFMNTEAFFGQGTRLTVV.

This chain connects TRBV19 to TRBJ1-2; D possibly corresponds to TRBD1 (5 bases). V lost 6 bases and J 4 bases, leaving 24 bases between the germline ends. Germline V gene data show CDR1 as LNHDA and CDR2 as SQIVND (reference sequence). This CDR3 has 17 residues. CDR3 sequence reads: CASSPLGQGSLLYGYTF. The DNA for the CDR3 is TGTGCCAGTAGCCCCCTCGGGCAGGGAAGCCTCCTCTATGGCTACACCTTC.

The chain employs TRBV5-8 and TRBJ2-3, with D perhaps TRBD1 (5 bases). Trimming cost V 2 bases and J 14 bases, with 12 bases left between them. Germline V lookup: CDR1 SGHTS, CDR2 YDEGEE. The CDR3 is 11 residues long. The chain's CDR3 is CASSFGAGWYF. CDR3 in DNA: TGTGCCAGCAGCTTTGGGGCCGGATGGTATTTT.

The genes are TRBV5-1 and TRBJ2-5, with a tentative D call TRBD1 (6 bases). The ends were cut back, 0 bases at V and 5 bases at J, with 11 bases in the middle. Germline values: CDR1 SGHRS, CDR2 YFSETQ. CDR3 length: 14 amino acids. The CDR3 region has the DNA TGCGCCAGCAGCTTGGTGGGGGCAAGTGAGACCCAGTACTTC. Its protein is CASSLVGASETQYF.

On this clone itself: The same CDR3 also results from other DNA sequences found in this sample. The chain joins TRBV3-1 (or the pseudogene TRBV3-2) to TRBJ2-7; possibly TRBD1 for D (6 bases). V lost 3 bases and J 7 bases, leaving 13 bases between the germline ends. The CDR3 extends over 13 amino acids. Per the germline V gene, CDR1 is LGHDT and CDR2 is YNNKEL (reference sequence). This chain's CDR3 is CASSHPGQGEQYF. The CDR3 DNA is TGTGCCAGCAGCCATCCGGGACAAGGAGAGCAGTACTTC.

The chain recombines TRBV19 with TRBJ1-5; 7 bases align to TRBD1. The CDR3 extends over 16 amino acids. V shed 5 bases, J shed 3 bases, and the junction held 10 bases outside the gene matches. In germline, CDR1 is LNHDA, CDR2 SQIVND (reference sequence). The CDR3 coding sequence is TGTGCCAGTAGTTCAAAGACAGGGAATTCCAATCAGCCCCAGCATTTT. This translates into CASSSKTGNSNQPQHF.

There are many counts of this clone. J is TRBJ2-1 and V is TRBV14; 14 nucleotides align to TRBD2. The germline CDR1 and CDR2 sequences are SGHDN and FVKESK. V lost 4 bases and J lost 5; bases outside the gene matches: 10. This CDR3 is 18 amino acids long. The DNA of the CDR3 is TGTGCCAGCAGCCCTCTCCTACGACTAGCGGGGGGGAACAATGAGCAGTTCTTC. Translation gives CASSPLLRLAGGNNEQFF. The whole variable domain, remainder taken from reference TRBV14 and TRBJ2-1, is EAGVTQFPSHSVIEKGQTVTLRCDPISGHDNLYWYRRVMGKEIKFLLHFVKESKQDESGMPNNRFLAERTGGTYSTLKVQPAELEDSGVYFCASSPLLRLAGGNNEQFFGPGTRLTVL.

The CDR3 loop reads CASSFRTEPYGYTF. The DNA for the CDR3 is TGTGCCAGCAGTTTCCGGACAGAGCCCTATGGCTACACCTTC. The V and J genes are TRBV27 and TRBJ1-2; a weak D match, TRBD1 (6 bases). The V end was cut by 3 bases, the J end by 4 bases, with 12 bases between. Germline loops: CDR1 MNHEY, CDR2 SMNVEV (reference sequence). The length of the CDR3 is 14 residues.

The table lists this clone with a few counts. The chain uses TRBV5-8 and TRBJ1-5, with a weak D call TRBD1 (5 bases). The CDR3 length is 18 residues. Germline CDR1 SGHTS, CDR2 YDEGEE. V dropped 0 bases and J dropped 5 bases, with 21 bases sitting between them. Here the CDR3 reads CASSLARAGWSPYQPQHF. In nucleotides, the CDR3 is TGTGCCAGCAGCTTGGCCCGGGCAGGGTGGTCCCCTTATCAGCCCCAGCATTTT.

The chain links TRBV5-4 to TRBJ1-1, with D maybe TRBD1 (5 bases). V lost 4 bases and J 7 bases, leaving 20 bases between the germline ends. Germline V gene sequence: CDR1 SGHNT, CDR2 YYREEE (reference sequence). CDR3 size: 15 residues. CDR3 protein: CASSTQERPGGEAFF. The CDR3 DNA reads TGTGCCAGCAGCACCCAGGAGAGGCCGGGGGGTGAAGCTTTCTTT.